These 6 T cell receptor beta chains originate from one sample sequenced in a study of T cell clusters in autoimmune cytopenias. TRB amplification used approximately 250 ng of peripheral blood genomic DNA. TRB was amplified by touch-down multiplex PCR, primer pools A and B combined. TCRdb re-called the multiplex PCR reads and shows each CDR3 protein once, DNA omitted. The specimen's table records approximately 3,100 distinct CDR3 sequences. Material: peripheral blood. The receptors derive from a human donor with an autoimmune cytopenia or autoimmune hepatitis (not recorded which).

V is TRBV7-9 and J is TRBJ2-2. This CDR3 is built from 14 residues. Germline assignment: CDR1 SEHNR and CDR2 FQNEAQ (reference sequence). The CDR3 region is CASSLGGNTGELFF.

The J gene is TRBJ2-7, the V gene TRBV27; with no DNA, the TCRdb D assignment of TRBD2 cannot be verified. The length of the CDR3 is 13 residues. Germline CDR1 MNHEY, CDR2 SMNVEV (reference sequence). CDR3 in amino acids: CASSALGPYEQYF.

Measured by frequency, this clonotype is medium-sized. The V call is TRBV5-4, the J call TRBJ2-7. The CDR3 runs 12 residues. The germline V gene encodes CDR1 SGHNT and CDR2 YYREEE (reference sequence). The CDR3: CASSFTGYEQYF. Looking up the rest from reference TRBV5-4 and TRBJ2-7 gives the full variable domain: ETGVTQSPTHLIKTRGQQVTLRCSSQSGHNTVSWYQQALGQGPQFIFQYYREEENGRGNFPPRFSGLQFPNYSSELNVNALELDDSALYLCASSFTGYEQYFGPGTRLTVT.

This clonotype is labeled large (0.1 to 1%) based on frequency. The chain combines TRBV5-4 with TRBJ2-1; lacking DNA, the TRBD2 call made by TCRdb goes unchecked. The germline V gene encodes CDR1 SGHNT and CDR2 YYREEE (reference sequence). This CDR3 is built from 18 residues. The CDR3 sequence: CASRPGLAGDRSYNEQFF.

This clonotype registers medium-sized by frequency. This chain uses TRBV5-6 with TRBJ1-2; the TCRdb call, TRBD1, lacks DNA for checking. The CDR3 consists of 14 residues. Germline V lookup: CDR1 SGHDT, CDR2 YYEEEE. The CDR3 loop reads CASSETGGGYGYTF.

The chain is built from TRBV29-1 and TRBJ2-1; TCRdb designates TRBD1, a call that cannot be tested without DNA. This CDR3 comprises 15 residues. Germline assignment: CDR1 SQVTM and CDR2 ANQGSEA. The CDR3 loop reads CSTPGQGAAYNEQFF.